These 4 T cell receptor beta chains were all obtained from the same sample, sequenced in a study of cytotoxic CD8 clonotypes in ibrutinib-treated CLL. Using immunoSEQ multiplex PCR, the repertoire was profiled, and TCRdb retains in-frame clones only, with some absent. The sample has roughly 110,000 clones; 58% are singletons. This specimen consisted of PBMCs, obtained after 24 months of ibrutinib treatment. The receptors shown here come from a human donor with chronic lymphocytic leukemia.

J is TRBJ2-5 and V is TRBV15; no definite D call. The CDR3 spans 14 residues. Between the trimmed V and J ends, which lost 1 base and 2 bases, there was a span of 8 bases. In germline, CDR1 is LNHNV, CDR2 YYDKDF (reference sequence). The CDR3 sequence is CATSRALGQETQYF. The CDR3, as DNA: TGTGCCACCAGCAGAGCCCTTGGTCAAGAGACCCAGTACTTC.

V gene TRBV5-6 combines with J gene TRBJ2-2; D call uncertain. V was pared by 0 bases and J by 7 bases, with 13 bases between. The CDR3 has 15 amino acids. CDR1 is SGHDT and CDR2 is YYEEEE in the germline V gene. The CDR3 sequence: CASSLGGVWLGELFF. The CDR3 DNA sequence: TGTGCCAGCAGCTTGGGAGGTGTCTGGCTCGGGGAGCTGTTTTTT.

The DNA for the CDR3 is TGTGCCAGCAGCCAGTGGGTCACCTCCTACGAGCAGTACTTC. Protein: CASSQWVTSYEQYF. This chain joins TRBV7-2 and TRBJ2-7; D not resolved. The V gene's germline CDR1 is SGHTA and CDR2 FQGNSA. V lost 5 bases and J 0 bases, leaving 11 bases between the germline ends. The CDR3 loop spans 14 amino acids. Complete variable domain (other parts from reference TRBV7-2 and TRBJ2-7): GAGVSQSPSNKVTEKGKDVELRCDPISGHTALYWYRQSLGQGLEFLIYFQGNSAPDKSGLPSDRFSAERTGGSVSTLTIQRTQQEDSAVYLCASSQWVTSYEQYFGPGTRLTVT.

This chain uses TRBV6-1 with TRBJ1-1, with D maybe TRBD1 (5 bases). CDR1 and CDR2 (germline): MNHNS, SASEGT. V shed 1 base and J shed 1 base, with 7 bases lying between them. The CDR3 is 14 amino acids. The CDR3 DNA follows: TGTGCCAGCAGTGAAGTGGACACGAACACTGAAGCTTTCTTT. This gives the protein CASSEVDTNTEAFF.